These 14 T cell receptor beta chains were sequenced from one sample in a study of T cells after posttransplantation cyclophosphamide (dated by TCRdb to about 2016). Library preparation employed the immunoSEQ multiplex PCR assay. TCRdb re-hosts the immuneACCESS table, in-frame sequences only. Its copies lack some clones; in the studies checked, an unresolved V gene accounts for under half of them, and the cause for the rest is not known. The sample table contains 16,000 or so clones; only one count was recorded for approximately 81% of them. About 26% of the sample is in the top ten clones. A control cohort of approximately eleven patients who had been given myeloablative marrow transplants with methotrexate plus a calcineurin inhibitor was sampled 1 year after transplant. The sequenced sample was PBMCs, obtained after allogeneic stem cell transplant with calcineurin inhibitor and methotrexate. The receptors derive from a female patient aged 18-30 years who received an allogeneic stem cell transplant from an unrelated donor, was CMV-positive, and had acute and chronic GVHD. After a transplant, some T cells may be of graft donor origin.

This chain links TRBV27 with TRBJ2-5; TRBD2 matches 14 bases. This CDR3 comprises 16 residues. In germline, CDR1 is MNHEY, CDR2 SMNVEV (reference sequence). V lost 3 bases and J lost 4; bases outside the gene matches: 4. The CDR3 DNA reads as TGTGCCAGCAGTTTGCTGGGACTAGCGGGAGTAGAGACCCAGTACTTC. It codes for CASSLLGLAGVETQYF.

This rearrangement joins TRBV7-8 to TRBJ2-7; the match to TRBD1 covers 9 bases. The J segment lost 3 bases and the V segment lost 1 base, leaving 7 bases of the junction unmatched. In germline, CDR1 is SGHVS, CDR2 FQNEAQ. This CDR3 has 16 residues. The CDR3 DNA is TGTGCCAGCAGCTTAGAACAGGGGGCTAAACGCTACGAGCAGTACTTC. Its protein product is CASSLEQGAKRYEQYF. The whole variable domain, remainder taken from reference TRBV7-8 and TRBJ2-7, is GAGVSQSPRYKVAKRGQDVALRCDPISGHVSLFWYQQALGQGPEFLTYFQNEAQLDKSGLPSDRFFAERPEGSVSTLKIQRTQQEDSAVYLCASSLEQGAKRYEQYFGPGTRLTVT.

The rearrangement links TRBV6-5 to TRBJ2-7; D is perhaps TRBD2 (6 bases). This CDR3 is built from 14 residues. In germline, CDR1 is MNHEY, CDR2 SVGAGI. V dropped 7 bases and J dropped 0 bases, with 13 bases sitting between them. This chain's CDR3 is CASNLAESSYEQYF. DNA for the CDR3: TGTGCCAGCAATTTAGCGGAAAGCTCCTACGAGCAGTACTTC.

CDR3 in amino acids: CASSSRQGVGYEQYF. CDR3 bases: TGTGCCAGCAGCTCCCGACAGGGAGTAGGCTACGAGCAGTACTTC. The genes are TRBV5-4 and TRBJ2-7; TRBD1 matches 7 bases. V dropped 3 bases and J dropped 3; count of bases not matched to a gene: 9. From germline, CDR1 is SGHNT and CDR2 YYREEE (reference sequence). This CDR3 has 15 residues.

CDR3 residues: CASRGRDTYNSPLHF. CDR3 nucleotides: TGTGCCAGCCGGGGCCGGGACACCTATAATTCACCCCTCCACTTT. This chain links TRBV25-1 with TRBJ1-6; TRBD1 might be the D (6 bases). CDR1 and CDR2 (germline): MGHDK, SYGVNS. The CDR3 length is 15 residues. V lost 8 bases and J lost 2, with 13 bases in between.

This chain links TRBV25-1 with TRBJ2-2, with 9 bases identical to TRBD2. CDR1 is MGHDK, CDR2 SYGVNS, per germline. Trimming removed 8 bases from V and 4 bases from J; junction bases left unmatched: 5. CDR3 length equals 14 residues. The CDR3 bases are TGTGCCAGCGGTAGCGGGAGAATCACCGGGGAGCTGTTTTTT. Translating gives CASGSGRITGELFF. Combining the CDR3 with reference TRBV25-1 and TRBJ2-2 gives the whole variable domain EADIYQTPRYLVIGTGKKITLECSQTMGHDKMYWYQQDPGMELHLIHYSYGVNSTEKGDLSSESTVSRIRTEHFPLTLESARPSHTSQYLCASGSGRITGELFFGEGSRLTVL.

The chain employs TRBV5-4 and TRBJ2-5; D is unclear. The CDR3 covers 14 residues. V lost 5 bases and J 2 bases, leaving 13 bases between the germline ends. From germline, CDR1 is SGHNT and CDR2 YYREEE (reference sequence). The CDR3 nucleotides read TGTGCCAGCAGTCCGGAGTTAGGACAAGAGACCCAGTACTTC. Translating it yields CASSPELGQETQYF.

V is TRBV30 and J is TRBJ2-1, with 10 positions matching TRBD2. CDR1 GTSNPN and CDR2 SVGIG come from the germline V gene (reference sequence). CDR3 length: 16 amino acids. The ends lost 4 bases at V and 8 bases at J; junction bases unmatched: 14. The CDR3 DNA follows: TGTGCCTGGACTCCCCGGGCTAGCGGGAGACGGGATGAGCAGTTCTTC. Translation gives CAWTPRASGRRDEQFF.

The chain carries TRBV21-1 and TRBJ2-4; no DNA check was done on the table's D call, TRBD2. TRBV21-1 is a pseudogene segment. The CDR3 extends over 14 amino acids. The CDR3 nucleotides are TGTGCCAGCAGCAAGGGGGGGGGTAAAAACATTCAGTACTTC. Translated, it gives CASSKGGGKNIQYF.

The V and J genes are TRBV9 and TRBJ2-2; 9 bases line up with TRBD2. This CDR3 has 17 amino acids. The germline gives CDR1 SGDLS, CDR2 YYNGEE. J gave up 0 bases and V 0 bases, and 3 bases lay outside the gene matches. Written as DNA, the CDR3 is TGTGCCAGCAGCGTAGGGGCGGGAGGGCCGAACACCGGGGAGCTGTTTTTT. Translation gives CASSVGAGGPNTGELFF.

The chain uses TRBV7-6 and TRBJ2-1, with D possibly being TRBD1 (5 bases). Trimming stripped 1 base from V and 3 bases from J, with 10 bases between. The CDR3 contains 15 residues. Germline V gene sequence: CDR1 SGHVS, CDR2 FNYEAQ. This CDR3 is CASSLEGQVYNEQFF. The CDR3 nucleotides read TGTGCCAGCAGCTTAGAGGGGCAGGTCTACAATGAGCAGTTCTTC.

J is TRBJ2-5 and V is TRBV7-6, with 9 bases that match TRBD2. V shed 1 base and J 4 bases; nucleotides not matched to a gene: 7. CDR1 and CDR2 (germline): SGHVS, FNYEAQ. CDR3 size: 16 residues. The CDR3 DNA sequence: TGTGCCAGCAGCTTAGGCTCCTGGCGGGAGGGAGAGACCCAGTACTTC. This sequence encodes CASSLGSWREGETQYF.

The genes are TRBV19 and TRBJ2-2; D unresolved. CDR1 is LNHDA and CDR2 is SQIVND in the germline V gene (reference sequence). The CDR3 has 15 residues. Between the trimmed V and J ends, which lost 2 bases and 4 bases, there was a span of 11 bases. The CDR3 nucleotides are TGTGCCAGTAGTATATATCGGGTAGGCACCGGGGAGCTGTTTTTT. Translating it yields CASSIYRVGTGELFF.

The chain employs TRBV5-6 and TRBJ2-1; D possibly corresponds to TRBD1 (5 bases). Germline V lookup: CDR1 SGHDT, CDR2 YYEEEE. V was pared by 0 bases and J by 9 bases, with 10 bases between. CDR3 length: 13 amino acids. The CDR3 region is CASSLVRAPEQFF. DNA for the CDR3: TGTGCCAGCAGCTTGGTCAGGGCCCCTGAGCAGTTCTTC.